The 32 T cell receptor beta chains below were found in one sample sequenced in a study of T cells in Graves' hyperthyroidism and ophthalmopathy. Template material for amplifying TCR beta CDR3 regions consisted of RNA transcripts. The HTBI set primed first-round TCR CDR3 RT-PCR. A single record per CDR3 protein comes from TCRdb applying MiXCR to the multiplex PCR reads. This sample has 400,000 to 500,000 distinct CDR3 sequences; over 12% occur once, and the top ten carry approximately 13%. Sequencing was performed on blood. Source of these receptors: a man aged 18 to 30 with Graves' ophthalmopathy.

With regard to this clonotype: Possible read error: a much larger clone is one base away. The chain carries TRBV3-1 and TRBJ2-5; D call uncertain. The CDR3 is 12 residues long. Per the germline V gene, CDR1 is LGHDT and CDR2 is YNNKEL (reference sequence). The CDR3 sequence: CVSSQSRETQYF. DNA of the CDR3: TGTGTCAGCAGCCAAAGCAGGGAGACCCAGTACTTC.

The CDR3 nucleotides are TGTGCCAGCAGTGGGACAGGGGGCGCGAAAAGCTACGAGCAGTACTTC. It translates to CASSGTGGAKSYEQYF. The rearrangement uses TRBV6-2 or TRBV6-3 and TRBJ2-7; 12 nucleotides line up with TRBD1. The germline V gene has CDR1 MNHEY and CDR2 SVGEGT. Germline trimming cut 5 bases from V and 3 bases from J; bases unmatched to any gene: 8. The CDR3 spans 16 residues.

The J gene is TRBJ1-5, the V gene TRBV11-2, with TRBD1 as a possible D gene (6 bases). The CDR3 consists of 18 residues. Trimming pared 4 bases from V and 0 bases from J, leaving 19 bases between. Germline loops: CDR1 SGHAT, CDR2 FQNNGV. CDR3 protein: CASSSTGHTEYSNQPQHF. The CDR3 DNA reads as TGTGCCAGCAGCTCCACGGGACACACCGAATATAGCAATCAGCCCCAGCATTTT.

This clonotype was seen many times. This chain connects TRBV2 to TRBJ2-5, with 12 bases aligning to TRBD1. The trim removed 3 bases at V and 3 bases at J, leaving 5 bases unmatched. CDR3 length: 16 residues. Germline assignment: CDR1 SNHLY and CDR2 FYNNEI. For the CDR3, the DNA is TGTGCCAGCAGTGACCCGGGACAGGGGGCGAAAGAGACCCAGTACTTC. Its translation: CASSDPGQGAKETQYF.

This clonotype was counted at least ten times. V is TRBV5-6 and J is TRBJ1-2; 11 nucleotides match TRBD1. This CDR3 has 16 residues. Germline trimming cut 2 bases from V and 6 bases from J; bases unmatched to any gene: 9. Germline V lookup: CDR1 SGHDT, CDR2 YYEEEE. The CDR3 is CASSFLAGQGADGYTF. Written as DNA, the CDR3 is TGTGCCAGCAGCTTTCTCGCAGGACAGGGGGCCGATGGCTACACCTTC.

This clonotype was found many times. The chain links TRBV2 to TRBJ2-5, with TRBD2 matching over 13 bases. The CDR3 length is 15 residues. Germline assignment: CDR1 SNHLY and CDR2 FYNNEI. The trim removed 6 bases at V and 4 bases at J, leaving 5 bases unmatched. CDR3 nucleotides: TGTGCCAGCAGCGTCGGACTAGCGGGGGTAGAGACCCAGTACTTC. Protein: CASSVGLAGVETQYF.

V is TRBV6-1 and J is TRBJ1-5, with D uncertain. With 6 bases removed from V and 5 bases from J, the gap between germline ends came to 20 bases. Germline CDR1 MNHNS, CDR2 SASEGT. The length of the CDR3 is 16 residues. The CDR3 region has the DNA TGTGCCAGCAGCCTCCGCCTTGAAGGAATTCATCAGCCCCAGCATTTT. Its protein is CASSLRLEGIHQPQHF.

The sample holds many counts of this clonotype. This chain links TRBV30 with TRBJ2-7; no clear D. Trimming removed 7 bases from V and 0 bases from J, with 13 bases in between. This CDR3 has 13 residues. Germline V CDR1 and CDR2: GTSNPN, SVGIG (reference sequence). The CDR3 here is CALLLRSSYEQYF. CDR3 coding DNA: TGTGCCTTGCTTTTAAGGAGCTCCTACGAGCAGTACTTC. Using reference TRBV30 and TRBJ2-7 for the parts outside the CDR3, the full variable domain is SQTIHQWPATLVQPVGSPLSLECTVEGTSNPNLYWYRQAAGRGLQLLFYSVGIGQISSEVPQNLSASRPQDRQFILSSKKLLLSDSGFYLCALLLRSSYEQYFGPGTRLTVT.

This clonotype was seen only a few times. The CDR3: CASRIVWSPYEQYF. The CDR3 DNA is TGTGCCAGTAGGATCGTTTGGAGTCCCTACGAGCAGTACTTC. The chain carries TRBV19 and TRBJ2-7; the D is unclear. V lost 6 bases to trimming and J lost 2 bases, with 14 bases between them. Germline loops: CDR1 LNHDA, CDR2 SQIVND (reference sequence). This CDR3 is built from 14 residues. Variable domain in full (rest from reference TRBV19 and TRBJ2-7): DGGITQSPKYLFRKEGQNVTLSCEQNLNHDAMYWYRQDPGQGLRLIYYSQIVNDFQKGDIAEGYSVSREKKESFPLTVTSAQKNPTAFYLCASRIVWSPYEQYFGPGTRLTVT.

The sample holds many counts of this clonotype. This chain links TRBV6-1 with TRBJ1-2, with 8 bases fitting TRBD1. Germline V gene lookup returns CDR1 MNHNS and CDR2 SASEGT. J gave up 5 bases and V 2 bases, and 22 bases lay outside the gene matches. This CDR3 region has 20 residues. CDR3 sequence reads: CASSERGGHGQGRIGYGYTF. The CDR3 nucleotides read TGTGCCAGCAGTGAACGGGGGGGGCATGGACAGGGCCGAATAGGGTATGGCTACACCTTC.

Remarks on this clonotype: This may come from a read error, since a much larger clone is one base off. The rearrangement links TRBV20-1 to TRBJ1-2, with a tentative D call TRBD1 (6 bases). Germline-derived CDR1 and CDR2 are DFQATT and SNEGSKA (reference sequence). The CDR3 loop spans 12 amino acids. The V gene lost 7 bases and the J gene lost 5 bases, with 14 bases spanning the gap. CDR3 amino acids: CSVYWGLYGYTF. The CDR3 DNA is TGCAGTGTGTACTGGGGGCTTTATGGCTACACCTTC.

This clonotype was seen repeatedly, ten times or more. The chain has TRBV2 and TRBJ2-5; D is perhaps TRBD2 (6 bases). Germline-derived CDR1 and CDR2 are SNHLY and FYNNEI. V was clipped by 7 bases and J by 5 bases, with 14 bases between them. CDR3 size: 13 residues. The CDR3 here is CASTPAGRETQYF. The CDR3 DNA is TGTGCCAGCACTCCCGCGGGGCGCGAGACCCAGTACTTC.

The rearrangement uses TRBV6-1 and TRBJ1-1, with 8 bases identical to TRBD1. Per the germline V gene, CDR1 is MNHNS and CDR2 is SASEGT. The junction had 12 bases not matched to a gene; V was cut back by 5 bases and J by 4 bases. The CDR3 runs 16 residues. CDR3 DNA sequence: TGTGCCAGCAGTCTCGGACCAACAGGGGGGCTCACTGAAGCTTTCTTT. It is translated as CASSLGPTGGLTEAFF.

The sample holds many counts of this clonotype. This rearrangement joins TRBV28 to TRBJ2-7; 7 positions match TRBD2. Germline V gene data show CDR1 as MDHEN and CDR2 as SYDVKM. The V gene end was trimmed by 3 bases and the J gene end by 5 bases; junction bases not matched to a gene: 16. This CDR3 contains 17 residues. This CDR3 is CASSFLSPGRGNHEQYF. CDR3 coding DNA: TGTGCCAGCAGTTTCCTTTCCCCGGGGCGGGGGAACCACGAGCAGTACTTC.

This clonotype was seen at least ten times. CDR3 region: CASSLPRHVRDGYTF. The CDR3 DNA reads TGTGCCAGCAGTTTACCTCGACACGTACGAGATGGCTACACCTTC. The chain employs TRBV12-3 or TRBV12-4 and TRBJ1-2; D is undetermined. V was cut by 2 bases and J by 6 bases, with 16 bases left in between. The CDR3 has 15 residues.

This clonotype was seen ten or more times. This rearrangement joins TRBV12-3 or TRBV12-4 to TRBJ1-2, with TRBD1 matching 10 bases. Trimming cost V 7 bases and J 0 bases; bases outside gene matches: 11. This CDR3 spans 17 amino acids. CDR3 nucleotide sequence: TGTGCCAGCACCATAGCGGACAGGGGGACCGCTAACTATGGCTACACCTTC. Its translation is CASTIADRGTANYGYTF.

This clonotype was seen at least ten times. This chain links TRBV5-6 with TRBJ2-3; 11 nucleotides line up with TRBD1. After removal of 3 bases from V and 5 bases from J, the junction contained 8 bases not matched to a gene. The CDR3 length is 16 residues. Germline V gives CDR1 SGHDT, CDR2 YYEEEE. The CDR3 bases are TGTGCCAGCAGCTCCCGGGACAGGGGGAATCGAGATACGCAGTATTTT. Its translation: CASSSRDRGNRDTQYF.

This clonotype was found a few times. The chain uses TRBV27 and TRBJ2-2; perhaps TRBD2 as D (6 bases). This CDR3 has 15 amino acids. The germline V gene encodes CDR1 MNHEY and CDR2 SMNVEV (reference sequence). V gave up 2 bases and J gave up 8 bases, with 15 bases separating them. CDR3 sequence reads: CASSLITSRVGELFF. The CDR3 region has the DNA TGTGCCAGCAGTTTAATCACTAGCCGAGTAGGGGAGCTGTTTTTT.

This clonotype came up a few times. The DNA of the CDR3 is TGTGCCAGCAGTTTAGTCCTTACAGCAATAAACATTCAGTACTTC. The encoded protein is CASSLVLTAINIQYF. The chain recombines TRBV12-3 or TRBV12-4 with TRBJ2-4; D ambiguous. The CDR3 is 15 residues long. The V end lost 1 base, the J end lost 6 bases, and 13 bases lay between the germline ends.

This clonotype was counted only a few times. V gene TRBV18 combines with J gene TRBJ2-5; D call uncertain. CDR3 size: 17 residues. Germline CDR1 reads KGHSH; CDR2 reads LQKENI. Trimming removed 4 bases at V and 1 base at J, with 19 bases between. Written as DNA, the CDR3 is TGTGCCAGCTCACGTTTTGTTGATCCCCAAATCCAAGAGACCCAGTACTTC. Its protein product is CASSRFVDPQIQETQYF.

The J gene is TRBJ1-3, the V gene TRBV6-1, with D maybe TRBD1 (6 bases). Trimming cost V 6 bases and J 3 bases, with 15 bases left between them. This CDR3 region has 15 residues. Looked up from germline, CDR1 is MNHNS and CDR2 is SASEGT. This chain's CDR3 is CASSKIQGFGNTIYF. In DNA form, the CDR3 reads TGTGCCAGCAGCAAAATACAGGGATTTGGAAACACCATATATTTT.

V gene TRBV7-9 combines with J gene TRBJ1-1, with 12 bases lining up with TRBD1. Losses at the gene ends were 4 bases for V and 0 bases for J; bases not matched to a gene: 3. The CDR3 length is 16 residues. The germline CDR1 and CDR2 sequences are SEHNR and FQNEAQ (reference sequence). CDR3 protein: CASSSGTGGMNTEAFF. The CDR3 nucleotides are TGTGCCAGCAGCTCTGGGACAGGGGGCATGAACACTGAAGCTTTCTTT.

This clonotype appeared many times. The chain employs TRBV20-1 and TRBJ2-3; TRBD2 is a possible D gene (5 bases). The CDR3 is 15 amino acids. Germline V gene sequence: CDR1 DFQATT, CDR2 SNEGSKA (reference sequence). Trimming removed 2 bases from V and 3 bases from J, with 15 bases in between. CDR3 protein: CSARPRARATDTQYF. The CDR3 bases are TGCAGTGCTAGACCGCGGGCGAGGGCTACAGATACGCAGTATTTT.

The table lists this clonotype with many counts. The chain links TRBV5-1 to TRBJ1-1; perhaps TRBD1 as D (6 bases). Germline CDR1 SGHRS, CDR2 YFSETQ. V was clipped by 4 bases and J by 3 bases, with 19 bases between them. The CDR3 contains 16 residues. The CDR3 reads CASSPENRAFDTEAFF. CDR3 sequence (DNA): TGCGCCAGCAGCCCAGAAAACAGGGCTTTCGACACTGAAGCTTTCTTT. Complete variable domain (other parts from reference TRBV5-1 and TRBJ1-1): KAGVTQTPRYLIKTRGQQVTLSCSPISGHRSVSWYQQTPGQGLQFLFEYFSETQRNKGNFPGRFSGRQFSNSRSEMNVSTLELGDSALYLCASSPENRAFDTEAFFGQGTRLTVV.

This clonotype appeared many times. The CDR3 protein is CASSFSGGPYNEQFF. CDR3 nucleotide sequence: TGCGCCAGCAGCTTCAGCGGGGGGCCCTACAATGAGCAGTTCTTC. This rearrangement joins TRBV5-1 to TRBJ2-1, with 9 bases fitting TRBD2. V shed 2 bases, J shed 2 bases, and the junction held 2 bases outside the gene matches. Germline CDR1 is SGHRS and CDR2 is YFSETQ. The CDR3 covers 15 residues.

The CDR3 here is CASSPGFPSERGGRETQYF. The CDR3 region has the DNA TGTGCCAGCAGCCCCGGCTTCCCTAGTGAGCGGGGGGGTCGGGAGACCCAGTACTTC. This chain links TRBV13 with TRBJ2-5; 10 nucleotides agree with TRBD2. Germline loops: CDR1 PRHDT, CDR2 FYEKMQ (reference sequence). J was trimmed by 5 bases and V by 5 bases; bases with no gene match: 20. The CDR3 extends over 19 amino acids.

There are many counts of this clonotype. The genes are TRBV20-1 and TRBJ1-2, with a possible D match to TRBD1 (6 bases). This CDR3 has 14 amino acids. Germline V gene lookup returns CDR1 DFQATT and CDR2 SNEGSKA (reference sequence). V shed 8 bases and J shed 4 bases, with 20 bases lying between them. The CDR3 reads CSTTRAGTLYGYTF. The CDR3 DNA follows: TGCAGTACTACGAGAGCCGGGACACTCTATGGCTACACCTTC.

At least ten counts were recorded for this clonotype. The chain is built from TRBV9 and TRBJ1-5; possible D gene TRBD1, 6 bases. V lost 3 bases to trimming and J lost 4 bases, with 11 bases between them. In germline, CDR1 is SGDLS, CDR2 YYNGEE. There are 14 residues in the CDR3. CDR3 DNA: TGTGCCAGCAGCGGGACAGCTCAAAATCAGCCCCAGCATTTT. This translates into CASSGTAQNQPQHF.

This rearrangement joins TRBV18 to TRBJ2-3; a weak D match, TRBD1 (8 bases). With 8 bases removed from V and 3 bases from J, the gap between germline ends came to 18 bases. The germline gives CDR1 KGHSH, CDR2 LQKENI. The CDR3 is 15 amino acids. The CDR3 is CASLTDREGTDTQYF. The CDR3 region has the DNA TGTGCCAGCCTAACGGACAGGGAGGGGACAGATACGCAGTATTTT.

V gene TRBV4-1 combines with J gene TRBJ2-5, with D unresolved. The V gene lost 2 bases and the J gene lost 0 bases, with 13 bases spanning the gap. In germline, CDR1 is MGHRA, CDR2 YSYEKL. CDR3 length: 16 amino acids. The CDR3 here is CASSQRQLQYQETQYF. The CDR3 region has the DNA TGCGCCAGCAGCCAAAGGCAACTTCAGTACCAAGAGACCCAGTACTTC.

The V call is TRBV27, the J call TRBJ2-2; D is perhaps TRBD1 (6 bases). The CDR3 has 15 residues. V lost 6 bases and J 2 bases, leaving 13 bases between the germline ends. Germline-derived CDR1 and CDR2 are MNHEY and SMNVEV (reference sequence). CDR3 nucleotide sequence: TGTGCCAGCAGACCCGGACAGACAAACACCGGGGAGCTGTTTTTT. Translating gives CASRPGQTNTGELFF.

The table lists this clonotype with many counts. The J gene is TRBJ1-1, the V gene TRBV3-1, with D uncertain. Trimming took off 5 bases at V and 12 bases at J, with 16 bases between the two ends. CDR3 length: 12 amino acids. The germline CDR1 and CDR2 sequences are LGHDT and YNNKEL (reference sequence). Here the CDR3 reads CASSSTGKTTFF. CDR3 coding DNA: TGTGCCAGCAGCTCGACGGGAAAGACAACTTTCTTT.